Listed here are 11 T cell receptor beta chains from one sample, sequenced in a study of CD8+CD57+ T cells in acquired aplastic anemia. Sequencing involved patients with CD8+CD57+ cell expansion previously shown by flow cytometry. Investigators profiled TCR beta VDJ and CDR3 from genomic DNA template. TCRdb called the reads again in MiXCR, with one record for every CDR3 protein. This repertoire shows some 160,000 distinct CDR3 sequences, 45% to 50% found once; its top ten account for roughly 30%. Sequenced sample: sorted CD4+, CD8+, or CD8+CD57+ T cells (not recorded which) from PBMCs. The source is a human donor with aplastic anemia.

The chain joins TRBV20-1 to TRBJ2-7; 7 bases fit TRBD2. The CDR3 runs 15 residues. The V gene end was trimmed by 0 bases and the J gene end by 3 bases; junction bases not matched to a gene: 8. The germline V gene encodes CDR1 DFQATT and CDR2 SNEGSKA (reference sequence). The CDR3 loop reads CSARDEQRDFYEQYF. In nucleotides, the CDR3 is TGCAGTGCTAGAGATGAGCAGCGGGATTTCTACGAGCAGTACTTC.

The V call is TRBV13, the J call TRBJ2-1, with D perhaps matching TRBD2 (5 bases). This CDR3 comprises 12 residues. The ends were cut back, 4 bases at V and 6 bases at J, with 7 bases in the middle. The germline V gene encodes CDR1 PRHDT and CDR2 FYEKMQ (reference sequence). The chain's CDR3 is CASSSEGNEQFF. CDR3 coding DNA: TGTGCCAGCAGCTCAGAGGGCAATGAGCAGTTCTTC.

This clonotype was picked up a small number of times. Possible read error: a much larger clone is one base away. This sequence joins TRBV5-1 and TRBJ2-7; D could derive from TRBD1 or TRBD2 (6 bases each). V was pared by 3 bases and J by 5 bases, with 12 bases between. Germline assignment: CDR1 SGHRS and CDR2 YFSETQ. This CDR3 is 13 amino acids long. DNA of the CDR3: TGCGCCAGCAGCTCAGCAGGGGAGGACGAGCAGTACTTC. It yields the protein CASSSAGEDEQYF.

The genes are TRBV7-9 and TRBJ2-7; D might be TRBD1 (6 bases). The length of the CDR3 is 13 residues. V was shortened by 7 bases and J by 4 bases, with 14 bases between the two germline ends. Germline CDR1 is SEHNR and CDR2 is FQNEAQ (reference sequence). The CDR3 nucleotides are TGTGCCAGCAACGGACAGCTCGTGTACGAGCAGTACTTC. Its protein product is CASNGQLVYEQYF.

This chain connects TRBV12-3 or TRBV12-4 to TRBJ1-2; 9 positions agree with TRBD1. The CDR3 totals 15 residues. The V and J ends lost 6 bases and 3 bases, in that order; junction bases with no gene match: 8. CDR3 amino acids: CASSPPTGGYYGYTF. In DNA, the CDR3 is TGTGCCAGCAGCCCGCCGACAGGGGGATACTATGGCTACACCTTC.

This clonotype was seen a handful of times. The J gene is TRBJ2-6, the V gene TRBV18; no firm D call. V shed 3 bases and J shed 0 bases, with 9 bases lying between them. CDR1 is KGHSH, CDR2 LQKENI, per germline. The CDR3 loop spans 16 amino acids. This CDR3 is CASSPDGPSGANVLTF. For the CDR3, the DNA is TGTGCCAGCTCACCCGACGGGCCCTCTGGGGCCAACGTCCTGACTTTC.

This clonotype appeared a few times. One end of the junction fails to match germline, which may point to a read error. The chain uses TRBV3-1 and TRBJ2-6, with 8 bases matching TRBD1. CDR1 is LGHDT, CDR2 YNNKEL, per germline (reference sequence). This CDR3 has 18 residues. CDR3 coding DNA: TGTGCCAGCAGCCAAGATGGACAGGGTAAAACTGGTGCCAACGTCCTGACTTTC. Residues: CASSQDGQGKTGANVLTF. Full variable domain (missing parts from reference TRBV3-1 and TRBJ2-6): DTAVSQTPKYLVTQMGNDKSIKCEQNLGHDTMYWYKQDSKKFLKIMFSYNNKELIINETVPNRFSPKSPDKAHLNLHINSLELGDSAVYFCASSQDGQGKTGANVLTFGAGSRLTVL.

This clonotype was seen a few times. Since a much larger clone is just one base distant, this may be a read error. The V gene is TRBV19, the J gene TRBJ2-7; tentative D call: TRBD1 (5 bases). The CDR3 has 12 residues. Germline V gene data show CDR1 as LNHDA and CDR2 as SQIVND (reference sequence). V dropped 10 bases and J dropped 6 bases, with 16 bases sitting between them. The CDR3 coding sequence is TGTGCCAATAGCTTCACAGGTCTCGAGCAGTACTTC. This gives the protein CANSFTGLEQYF.

Concerning this clonotype itself: A much larger clone differs from this one at a single base, so this may be a read error. V and J are TRBV7-3 and TRBJ1-1; D remains unclear. Germline CDR1 is SGHTA and CDR2 is FQGTGA. V lost 9 bases and J 4 bases, leaving 21 bases between the germline ends. This CDR3 is built from 15 residues. The CDR3 DNA reads TGTGCCAGTAACCTCAGCGGGCAGAGGGCCACTGAAGCTTTCTTT. Protein sequence: CASNLSGQRATEAFF. Full variable domain (missing parts from reference TRBV7-3 and TRBJ1-1): GAGVSQTPSNKVTEKGKYVELRCDPISGHTALYWYRQSLGQGPEFLIYFQGTGAADDSGLPNDRFFAVRPEGSVSTLKIQRTERGDSAVYLCASNLSGQRATEAFFGQGTRLTVV.

This clonotype was seen a few times. The chain combines TRBV24-1 with TRBJ2-3; 8 nucleotides line up with TRBD1. The length of the CDR3 is 15 residues. V was pared by 5 bases and J by 4 bases, with 7 bases of the junction left unmatched. From germline, CDR1 is KGHDR and CDR2 SFDVKD. CDR3 DNA: TGTGCCACCAGTGCTGGACAGGGCCCCGCAGATACGCAGTATTTT. The encoded protein is CATSAGQGPADTQYF.

In regard to this clonotype: Given a much more abundant clone one base away, this may be a read error. This chain uses TRBV7-3 with TRBJ2-7, with D perhaps matching TRBD2 (8 bases). This CDR3 is 15 amino acids long. Germline V lookup: CDR1 SGHTA, CDR2 FQGTGA. As DNA, the CDR3 is TGTGCCAGCAGTTACTCGGGAGGGGGCAGTTACGAGCAGTGCTTC. It specifies CASSYSGGGSYEQCF.